Sequencing of this T cell receptor (beta chain) was carried out in a study of blood T cell repertoires in COVID-19. Across the whole study: Nucleic acid was either cDNA or gDNA, and it came from T cells, B-cell-depleted T cells, or PBMCs.

The CDR3 is 16 amino acids. Germline V CDR1 and CDR2: KGHSH, LQKENI. V gave up 3 bases and J gave up 3 bases; unmatched junction bases: 9. Participant-given clinical history determined each cohort assignment. It was within 2 weeks before study entry that exposed participants met a COVID-19 case. Profiled with immunoSEQ multiplex PCR; TCRdb holds only in-frame clones, not every one. The table lists about 370,000 clones, about nine tenths of them singletons, with 0.8% to 0.9% in the top ten. Sequencing used PBMCs or T cells enriched from blood (not recorded which). The chain has TRBV18 and TRBJ1-1; 8 nucleotides match TRBD1. This sequence was found in a middle-aged woman who had been exposed to COVID-19. The CDR3 region has the DNA TGTGCCAGCTCACCGACCACAGGGGGGTCGTACACTGAAGCTTTCTTT. It specifies CASSPTTGGSYTEAFF.